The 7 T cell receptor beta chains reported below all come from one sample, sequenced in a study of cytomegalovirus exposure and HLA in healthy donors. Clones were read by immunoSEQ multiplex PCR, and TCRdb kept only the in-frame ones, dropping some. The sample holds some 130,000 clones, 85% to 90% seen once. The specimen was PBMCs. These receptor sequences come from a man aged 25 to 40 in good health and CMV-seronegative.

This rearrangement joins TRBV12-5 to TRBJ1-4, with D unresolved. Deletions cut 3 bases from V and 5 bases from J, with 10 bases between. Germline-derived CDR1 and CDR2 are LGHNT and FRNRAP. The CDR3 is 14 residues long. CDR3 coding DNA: TGTGCTAGTGGTTTCGGGGTGATAAATGAAAAACTGTTTTTT. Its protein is CASGFGVINEKLFF.

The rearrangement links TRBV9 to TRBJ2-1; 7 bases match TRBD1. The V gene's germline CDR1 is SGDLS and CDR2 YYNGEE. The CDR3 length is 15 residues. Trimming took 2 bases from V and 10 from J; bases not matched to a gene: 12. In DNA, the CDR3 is TGTGCCAGCAGCGTCCGGGACAGCGCATCCACCGAGCAGTTCTTC. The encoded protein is CASSVRDSASTEQFF. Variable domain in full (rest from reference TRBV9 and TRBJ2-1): DSGVTQTPKHLITATGQRVTLRCSPRSGDLSVYWYQQSLDQGLQFLIQYYNGEERAKGNILERFSAQQFPDLHSELNLSSLELGDSALYFCASSVRDSASTEQFFGPGTRLTVL.

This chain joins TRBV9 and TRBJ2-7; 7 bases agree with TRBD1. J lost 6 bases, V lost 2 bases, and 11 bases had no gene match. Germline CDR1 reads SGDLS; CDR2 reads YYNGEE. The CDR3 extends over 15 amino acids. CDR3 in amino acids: CASSVGVKTGVEQYF. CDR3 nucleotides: TGTGCCAGCAGCGTCGGGGTCAAAACAGGGGTCGAGCAGTACTTC.

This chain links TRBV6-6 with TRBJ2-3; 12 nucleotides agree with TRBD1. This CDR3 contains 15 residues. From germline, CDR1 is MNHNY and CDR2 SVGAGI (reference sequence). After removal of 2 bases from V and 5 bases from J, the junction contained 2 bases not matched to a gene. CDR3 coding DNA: TGTGCCAGCAGTTACCGGGACAGGGGGCTAGATACGCAGTATTTT. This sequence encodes CASSYRDRGLDTQYF.

As DNA, the CDR3 is TGTGCCAGCAGAGTCGGGACAGGAAGCAATCAGCCCCAGCATTTT. This translates into CASRVGTGSNQPQHF. The chain couples TRBV6-1 to TRBJ1-5, with TRBD1 matching over 8 bases. The germline V gene has CDR1 MNHNS and CDR2 SASEGT. The CDR3 sequence is 15 residues long. After removal of 6 bases from V and 1 base from J, the junction contained 5 bases not matched to a gene.

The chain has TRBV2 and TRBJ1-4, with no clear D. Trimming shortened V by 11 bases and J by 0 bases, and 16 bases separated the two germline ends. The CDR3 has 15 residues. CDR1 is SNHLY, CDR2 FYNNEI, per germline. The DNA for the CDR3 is TGTGCCGGAAGACCGCACAGTTCAACTAATGAAAAACTGTTTTTT. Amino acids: CAGRPHSSTNEKLFF.

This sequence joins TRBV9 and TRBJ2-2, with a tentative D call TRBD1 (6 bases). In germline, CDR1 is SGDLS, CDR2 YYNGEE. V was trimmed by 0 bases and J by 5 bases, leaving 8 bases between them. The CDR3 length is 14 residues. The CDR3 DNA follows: TGTGCCAGCAGCGTAGAGGGGGAAACCGGGGAGCTGTTTTTT. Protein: CASSVEGETGELFF.